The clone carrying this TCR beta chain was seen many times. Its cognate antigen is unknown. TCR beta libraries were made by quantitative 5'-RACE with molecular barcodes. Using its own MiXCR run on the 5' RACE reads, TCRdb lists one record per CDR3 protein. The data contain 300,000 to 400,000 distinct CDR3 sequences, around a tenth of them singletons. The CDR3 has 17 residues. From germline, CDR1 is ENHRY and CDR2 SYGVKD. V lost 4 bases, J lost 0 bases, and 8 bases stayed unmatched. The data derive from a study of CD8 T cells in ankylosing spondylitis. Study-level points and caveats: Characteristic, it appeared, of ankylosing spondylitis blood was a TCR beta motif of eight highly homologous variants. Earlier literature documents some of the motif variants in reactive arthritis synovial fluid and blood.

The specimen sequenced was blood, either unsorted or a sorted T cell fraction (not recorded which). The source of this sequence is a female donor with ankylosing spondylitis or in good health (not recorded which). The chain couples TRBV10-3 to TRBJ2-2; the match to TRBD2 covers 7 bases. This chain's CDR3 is CAISGNSGYTNTGELFF. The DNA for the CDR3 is TGTGCCATCAGTGGGAATAGCGGGTATACGAACACCGGGGAGCTGTTTTTT.